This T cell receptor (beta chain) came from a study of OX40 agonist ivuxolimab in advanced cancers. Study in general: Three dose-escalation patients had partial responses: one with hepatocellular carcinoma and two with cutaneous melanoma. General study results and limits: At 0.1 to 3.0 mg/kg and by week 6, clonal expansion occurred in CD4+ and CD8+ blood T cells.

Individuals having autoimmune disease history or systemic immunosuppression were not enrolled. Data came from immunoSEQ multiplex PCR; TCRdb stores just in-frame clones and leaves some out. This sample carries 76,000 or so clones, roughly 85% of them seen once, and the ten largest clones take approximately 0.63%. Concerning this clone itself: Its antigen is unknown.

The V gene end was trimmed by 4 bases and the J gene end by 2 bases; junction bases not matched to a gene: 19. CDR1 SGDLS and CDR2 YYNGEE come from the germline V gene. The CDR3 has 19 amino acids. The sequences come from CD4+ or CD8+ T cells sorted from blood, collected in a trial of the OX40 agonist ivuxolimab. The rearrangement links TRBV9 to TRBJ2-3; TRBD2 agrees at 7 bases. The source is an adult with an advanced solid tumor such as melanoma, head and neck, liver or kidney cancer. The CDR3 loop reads CASSTGTITRRGYTDTQYF. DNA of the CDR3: TGTGCCAGCAGCACCGGGACTATCACCCGGCGGGGCTACACAGATACGCAGTATTTT.